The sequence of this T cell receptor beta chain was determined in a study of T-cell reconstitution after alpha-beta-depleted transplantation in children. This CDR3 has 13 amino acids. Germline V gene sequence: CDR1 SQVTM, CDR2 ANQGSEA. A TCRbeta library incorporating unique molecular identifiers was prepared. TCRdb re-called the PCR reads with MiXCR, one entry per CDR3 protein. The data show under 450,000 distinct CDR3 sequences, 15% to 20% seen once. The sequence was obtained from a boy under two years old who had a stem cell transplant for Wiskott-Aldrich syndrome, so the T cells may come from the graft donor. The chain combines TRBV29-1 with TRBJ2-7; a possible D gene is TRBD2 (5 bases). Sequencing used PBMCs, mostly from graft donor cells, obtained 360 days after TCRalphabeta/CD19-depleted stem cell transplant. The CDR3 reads CLRGRRSSYEQYF. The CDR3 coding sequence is TGCCTTCGAGGACGGAGGAGCTCCTACGAGCAGTACTTC.